Each of the 5 T cell receptor beta chains below was sequenced from the same sample in a study of blood T cell repertoires in COVID-19. Method: immunoSEQ multiplex PCR; TCRdb's copy keeps in-frame clones and lacks some. The table shows approximately 200,000 clones, with 85% occurring only once. The source material was PBMCs or T cells enriched from blood (not recorded which). The receptors here all came from a man aged 35 to 55 who had recovered from COVID-19.

The V gene is TRBV28, the J gene TRBJ1-3; tentative D call: TRBD1 (6 bases). Trimming cost V 4 bases and J 4 bases, with 14 bases left between them. The CDR3 is 15 amino acids. Germline CDR1 is MDHEN and CDR2 is SYDVKM. The DNA of the CDR3 is TGTGCCAGCAGTTCCCCCACAGGGACCGGAAACACCATATATTTT. As protein: CASSSPTGTGNTIYF.

The table lists this clone with a count of one. CDR3 amino acids: CASSRDRAANIQYF. CDR3 nucleotide sequence: TGTGCCAGCAGCCGAGACAGGGCTGCAAACATTCAGTACTTC. This chain uses TRBV5-4 with TRBJ2-4; 7 bases align to TRBD1. The CDR3 runs to 14 residues. Germline V gene sequence: CDR1 SGHNT, CDR2 YYREEE (reference sequence). V dropped 4 bases and J dropped 6; count of bases not matched to a gene: 7.

This clone was found a few times. The chain uses TRBV3-1 (or the pseudogene TRBV3-2) and TRBJ2-7; no clear D. The CDR3 contains 14 residues. Trimming removed 2 bases at V and 0 bases at J, with 8 bases between. Germline V lookup: CDR1 LGHDT, CDR2 YNNKEL (reference sequence). The CDR3 DNA reads as TGTGCCAGCAGCCAACGGCGGATCTCCTACGAGCAGTACTTC. This sequence encodes CASSQRRISYEQYF.

V usage is TRBV15 and J usage is TRBJ1-3; D is ambiguous. The germline gives CDR1 LNHNV, CDR2 YYDKDF (reference sequence). This CDR3 has 12 residues. V lost 0 bases to trimming and J lost 8 bases, with 5 bases between them. As DNA, the CDR3 is TGTGCCACCAGCAGAGACCGGGACACCATATATTTT. This encodes CATSRDRDTIYF. Variable domain in full (rest from reference TRBV15 and TRBJ1-3): DAMVIQNPRYQVTQFGKPVTLSCSQTLNHNVMYWYQQKSSQAPKLLFHYYDKDFNNEADTPDNFQSRRPNTSFCFLDIRSPGLGDTAMYLCATSRDRDTIYFGEGSWLTVV.

V gene TRBV28 combines with J gene TRBJ2-6, with TRBD1 as a possible D gene (5 bases). Germline V gene lookup returns CDR1 MDHEN and CDR2 SYDVKM. This CDR3 comprises 13 residues. The V end lost 6 bases, the J end lost 4 bases, and 7 bases lay between the germline ends. This chain's CDR3 is CASSPGGANVLTF. DNA for the CDR3: TGTGCCAGCAGCCCAGGGGGGGCCAACGTCCTGACTTTC.